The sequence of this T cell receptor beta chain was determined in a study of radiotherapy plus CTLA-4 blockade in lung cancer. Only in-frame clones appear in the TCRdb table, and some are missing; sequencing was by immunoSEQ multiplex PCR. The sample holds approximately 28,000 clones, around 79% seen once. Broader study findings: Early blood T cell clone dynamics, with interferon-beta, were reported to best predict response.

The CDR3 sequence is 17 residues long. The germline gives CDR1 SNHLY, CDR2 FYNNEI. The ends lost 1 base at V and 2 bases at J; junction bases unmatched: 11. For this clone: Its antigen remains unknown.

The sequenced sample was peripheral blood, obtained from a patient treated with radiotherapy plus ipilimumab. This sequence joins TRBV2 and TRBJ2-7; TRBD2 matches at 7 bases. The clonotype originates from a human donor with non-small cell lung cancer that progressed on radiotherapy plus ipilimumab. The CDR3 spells CASSEEGPEAGAYEQYF. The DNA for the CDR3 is TGTGCCAGCAGTGAAGAAGGTCCTGAGGCGGGGGCCTACGAGCAGTACTTC.